Following are 3 T cell receptor beta chains from one sample sequenced in a study of T cell repertoires in urothelial bladder cancer. Libraries were prepared by immunoSEQ multiplex PCR; TCRdb keeps only in-frame clonotypes and omits some of them. Of 6,800 or so clones listed, roughly two thirds are singletons. The sample comprised tumor-infiltrating cells from bladder cancer. The receptor set was obtained from a human donor with urothelial carcinoma.

The rearrangement links TRBV28 to TRBJ1-1; D gene uncertain. The CDR3 covers 12 residues. The V gene lost 6 bases and the J gene lost 1 base, with 6 bases spanning the gap. CDR1 MDHEN and CDR2 SYDVKM come from the germline V gene. The CDR3: CASRDENTEAFF. The CDR3 DNA reads TGTGCCAGCAGGGACGAGAACACTGAAGCTTTCTTT.

This clone was observed a few times. The chain carries TRBV5-4 and TRBJ1-6; D call uncertain. Germline V gene lookup returns CDR1 SGHNT and CDR2 YYREEE (reference sequence). V was cut by 0 bases and J by 6 bases, with 7 bases left in between. This CDR3 comprises 14 residues. The CDR3 region has the DNA TGTGCCAGCAGCTTGGCGCTACCTAATTCACCCCTCCACTTT. It translates to CASSLALPNSPLHF.

The genes are TRBV19 and TRBJ2-5, with 8 bases aligning to TRBD2. V lost 6 bases to trimming and J lost 5 bases; unmatched junction nucleotides: 11. Germline V gene sequence: CDR1 LNHDA, CDR2 SQIVND (reference sequence). CDR3 length: 15 residues. CDR3 DNA: TGTGCCAGTAGGGAACTCGGGGGGGCCAGGGAGACCCAGTACTTC. It codes for CASRELGGARETQYF.